The rows below give T cell receptor beta chains drawn from one sample of a study of blood T cell repertoires in COVID-19. Only in-frame clones appear in the TCRdb table, and some are missing; sequencing was by immunoSEQ multiplex PCR. The sample carries around 36,000 clones, roughly 85% recorded once. Sequenced: peripheral blood. The receptor set was obtained from a man aged 45-65 years with acute or convalescent COVID-19. Each CDR3 is given with its conserved first and last residue. D genes are given only for firm matches. Not every row has a clone size; where given, it reads once, few, many or a size class.

clone size | J gene | V gene | D gene | CDR3 protein | CDR3 DNA
. | TRBJ1-1 | TRBV10-3 | TRBD1 | CAIRTGTGLNTEAFF | TGTGCCATCAGGACCGGGACAGGATTGAACACTGAAGCTTTCTTT
. | TRBJ1-4 | TRBV3-1/TRBV3-2 | . | CASSQGVATNEKLFF | TGTGCCAGCAGCCAAGGCGTGGCAACTAATGAAAAACTGTTTTTT
. | TRBJ1-3 | TRBV18 | . | CASSPYEGEGGNTIYF | TGTGCCAGCTCACCATATGAGGGGGAAGGTGGAAACACCATATATTTT
. | TRBJ2-3 | TRBV28 | TRBD2 | CASSFPSGRAGTDTQYF | TGTGCCAGCAGTTTCCCTAGCGGGAGGGCTGGCACAGATACGCAGTATTTT
. | TRBJ1-4 | TRBV7-2 | . | CASSLVGGQGNEKLFF | TGTGCCAGCAGCTTAGTGGGTGGGCAGGGGAATGAAAAACTGTTTTTT
. | TRBJ2-1 | TRBV7-9 | . | CASSTRSSSYNEQFF | TGTGCCAGCAGCACCCGGAGTAGCTCCTACAATGAGCAGTTCTTC
. | TRBJ2-2 | TRBV19 | TRBD2 | CASGLAGNTGELFF | TGTGCTTCGGGACTAGCGGGAAACACCGGGGAGCTGTTTTTT
. | TRBJ1-2 | TRBV27 | . | CASSFMGLQGPNYGYTF | TGTGCCAGCAGTTTCATGGGACTACAGGGACCTAACTATGGCTACACCTTC
. | TRBJ1-2 | TRBV3-1/TRBV3-2 | TRBD1 | CASSQDGGGSGYTF | TGTGCCAGCAGCCAAGATGGAGGGGGCAGTGGCTACACCTTC
. | TRBJ2-6 | TRBV6-4 | . | CASSAVSGANVLTF | TGTGCCAGCAGTGCAGTCTCTGGGGCCAACGTCCTGACTTTC
. | TRBJ1-5 | TRBV12-5 | TRBD1 | CASGLVDRNRARNQPQHF | TGTGCTAGTGGTTTGGTGGACAGGAACAGGGCGAGGAATCAGCCCCAGCATTTT
. | TRBJ2-1 | TRBV5-6 | TRBD1 | CASSLGQGFTYEQFF | TGTGCCAGCAGCTTGGGACAGGGTTTTACCTATGAGCAGTTCTTC
. | TRBJ1-2 | TRBV13 | . | CASSARHGGRLAPDPYTF | TGTGCCAGCAGCGCCAGGCACGGAGGAAGGCTCGCCCCCGATCCCTACACCTTC
. | TRBJ2-1 | TRBV5-1 | TRBD2 | CASSLAGSGNNEQFF | TGCGCCAGCAGCTTGGCGGGTAGCGGGAACAATGAGCAGTTCTTC
. | TRBJ2-3 | TRBV6-4 | TRBD2 | CASSDSERGGPDTQYF | TGTGCCAGCAGTGACTCGGAGCGGGGGGGCCCAGATACGCAGTATTTT
. | TRBJ1-1 | TRBV29-1 | TRBD1 | CSVTGQGNTEAFF | TGCAGCGTGACGGGACAGGGGAACACTGAAGCTTTCTTT
. | TRBJ1-1 | TRBV12-3/TRBV12-4 | . | CASRRELNTEAFF | TGTGCCAGCAGGCGGGAGCTCAACACTGAAGCTTTCTTT
once | TRBJ2-7 | TRBV2 | . | CASRGGGVEQYF | TGTGCCAGCAGGGGTGGCGGGGTCGAGCAGTACTTC
. | TRBJ2-6 | TRBV5-1 | TRBD1 | CASSLSGTALSGANVLTF | TGCGCCAGCAGCTTGTCTGGGACAGCTCTCTCTGGGGCCAACGTCCTGACTTTC
. | TRBJ1-4 | TRBV27 | . | CASSRGWATNEKLFF | TGTGCCAGCAGCCGAGGATGGGCAACTAATGAAAAACTGTTTTTT
. | TRBJ1-6 | TRBV6-5 | . | CASSPRDFNSPLHF | TGTGCCAGCAGTCCCCGGGACTTTAATTCACCCCTCCACTTT
. | TRBJ2-7 | TRBV6-6 | . | CASSPGAGTYEQYF | TGTGCCAGCAGTCCTGGGGCGGGGACCTACGAGCAGTACTTC
. | TRBJ1-2 | TRBV11-2 | TRBD1 | CASSFGQGEGYTF | TGTGCCAGCAGCTTCGGGCAGGGGGAGGGCTACACCTTC
. | TRBJ1-2 | TRBV7-2 | . | CASSLGRGYGYTF | TGTGCCAGCAGCTTGGGCCGGGGCTATGGCTACACCTTC
. | TRBJ1-4 | TRBV6-5 | . | CASSYSRSEKLFF | TGTGCCAGCAGTTATTCCAGGTCTGAAAAACTGTTTTTT
. | TRBJ2-2 | TRBV5-4 | . | CASSLARVNTGELFF | TGTGCCAGCAGCTTGGCCAGGGTGAACACCGGGGAGCTGTTTTTT
once | TRBJ2-1 | TRBV7-9 | . | CASSPDSHNEQFF | TGTGCCAGCAGCCCCGACTCTCACAATGAGCAGTTCTTC
. | TRBJ2-3 | TRBV18 | TRBD2 | CASSPTSGVGDTQYF | TGTGCCAGCTCCCCGACTAGCGGGGTTGGAGATACGCAGTATTTT
. | TRBJ2-1 | TRBV11-2 | . | CASSLRVDEQFF | TGTGCCAGCAGCTTGCGAGTAGATGAGCAGTTCTTC
. | TRBJ2-1 | TRBV27 | . | CASSLQGESSYNEQFF | TGTGCCAGCTCCCTCCAAGGGGAAAGCTCCTACAATGAGCAGTTCTTC
. | TRBJ1-1 | TRBV6-5 | TRBD1 | CASSRPQGAEAFF | TGTGCCAGCAGTCGCCCCCAGGGGGCTGAAGCTTTCTTT
. | TRBJ1-2 | TRBV6-1 | . | CASSDPQVWGGGYTF | TGTGCCAGCAGTGACCCACAGGTCTGGGGTGGTGGCTACACCTTC
. | TRBJ1-1 | TRBV7-9 | TRBD1 | CASSLLVPGQGFTEAFF | TGTGCCAGCAGCTTATTAGTCCCGGGACAGGGGTTCACTGAAGCTTTCTTT
few | TRBJ1-4 | TRBV19 | TRBD1 | CASMGTATNEKLFF | TGTGCCAGTATGGGGACAGCCACTAATGAAAAACTGTTTTTT
few | TRBJ2-1 | TRBV7-9 | . | CASTQFGGASFWFF | TGTGCCAGCACCCAATTTGGAGGGGCCTCATTTTGGTTCTTC
few | TRBJ1-2 | TRBV2 | . | CASSDEVSFNYGYTF | TGTGCCAGCAGTGACGAGGTGTCCTTCAACTATGGCTACACCTTC
. | TRBJ2-7 | TRBV9 | . | CASSATVGYEQYF | TGTGCCAGCAGCGCGACAGTGGGCTACGAGCAGTACTTC
once | TRBJ2-1 | TRBV7-9 | TRBD1 | CASSFGRGRDEQFF | TGTGCCAGCAGCTTTGGTAGGGGGCGGGATGAGCAGTTCTTC
. | TRBJ1-4 | TRBV15 | . | CATSRYPGYNEKLFF | TGTGCCACCAGCAGATACCCGGGATATAATGAAAAACTGTTTTTT
. | TRBJ2-3 | TRBV3-1/TRBV3-2 | . | CASSQSASASTDTQYF | TGTGCCAGCAGCCAATCGGCTAGCGCTAGCACAGATACGCAGTATTTT
few | TRBJ2-7 | TRBV5-6 | . | CASSLSVRGASYEQYF | TGTGCCAGCAGCTTGTCGGTCCGGGGGGCATCCTACGAGCAGTACTTC
few | TRBJ1-5 | TRBV3-1/TRBV3-2 | . | CASSQGALRPQHF | TGTGCCAGCAGCCAAGGCGCCTTAAGGCCCCAGCATTTT
. | TRBJ2-2 | TRBV19 | TRBD2 | CASSMAGRGSGELFF | TGTGCCAGTAGTATGGCGGGGCGGGGGAGCGGGGAGCTGTTTTTT
. | TRBJ1-2 | TRBV29-1 | TRBD1 | CSVEVRTGNYGYTF | TGCAGCGTGGAGGTTAGGACAGGGAACTATGGCTACACCTTC
. | TRBJ2-3 | TRBV11-2 | TRBD2 | CASILAGATDTQYF | TGTGCCAGCATCCTAGCGGGAGCTACAGATACGCAGTATTTT